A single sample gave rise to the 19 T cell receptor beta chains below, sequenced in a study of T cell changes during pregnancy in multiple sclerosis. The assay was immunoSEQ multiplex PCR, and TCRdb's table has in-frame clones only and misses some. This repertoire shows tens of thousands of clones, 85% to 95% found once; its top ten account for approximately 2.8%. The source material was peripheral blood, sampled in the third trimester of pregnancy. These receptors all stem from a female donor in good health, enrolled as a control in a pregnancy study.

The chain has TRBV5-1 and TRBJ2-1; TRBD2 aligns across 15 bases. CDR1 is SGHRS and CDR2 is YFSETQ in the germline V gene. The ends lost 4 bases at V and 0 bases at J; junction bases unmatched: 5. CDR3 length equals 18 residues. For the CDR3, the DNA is TGCGCCAGCAGCCCCGGGACTAGCGGGAGGAGCTCCTACAATGAGCAGTTCTTC. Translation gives CASSPGTSGRSSYNEQFF.

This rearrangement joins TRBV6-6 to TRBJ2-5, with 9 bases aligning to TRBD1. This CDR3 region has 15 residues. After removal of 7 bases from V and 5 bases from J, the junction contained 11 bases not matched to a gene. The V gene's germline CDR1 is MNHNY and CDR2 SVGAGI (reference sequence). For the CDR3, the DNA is TGTGCCAGCAAGCGGGGACAGGGTATGAGTGAGACCCAGTACTTC. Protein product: CASKRGQGMSETQYF.

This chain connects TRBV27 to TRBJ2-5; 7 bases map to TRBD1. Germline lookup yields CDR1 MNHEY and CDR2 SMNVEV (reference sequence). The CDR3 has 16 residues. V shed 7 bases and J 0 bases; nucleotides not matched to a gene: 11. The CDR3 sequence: CASTQRLTGHQETQYF. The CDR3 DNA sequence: TGTGCCAGCACTCAAAGGCTGACAGGGCACCAAGAGACCCAGTACTTC.

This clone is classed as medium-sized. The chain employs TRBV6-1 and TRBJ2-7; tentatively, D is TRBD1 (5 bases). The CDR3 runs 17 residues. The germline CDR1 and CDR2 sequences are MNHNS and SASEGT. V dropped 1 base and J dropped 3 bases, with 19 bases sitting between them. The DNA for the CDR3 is TGTGCCAGCAGTGAAGTAGATGGAGCAGGGCGAAGCTACGAGCAGTACTTC. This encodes CASSEVDGAGRSYEQYF.

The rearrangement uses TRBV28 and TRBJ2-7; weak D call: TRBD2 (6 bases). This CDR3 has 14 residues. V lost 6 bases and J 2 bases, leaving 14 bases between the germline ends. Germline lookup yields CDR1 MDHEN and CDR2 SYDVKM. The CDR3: CASSRSGFPYEQYF. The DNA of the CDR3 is TGTGCCAGCAGCCGAAGCGGGTTCCCCTACGAGCAGTACTTC. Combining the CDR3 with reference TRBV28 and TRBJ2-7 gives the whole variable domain DVKVTQSSRYLVKRTGEKVFLECVQDMDHENMFWYRQDPGLGLRLIYFSYDVKMKEKGDIPEGYSVSREKKERFSLILESASTNQTSMYLCASSRSGFPYEQYFGPGTRLTVT.

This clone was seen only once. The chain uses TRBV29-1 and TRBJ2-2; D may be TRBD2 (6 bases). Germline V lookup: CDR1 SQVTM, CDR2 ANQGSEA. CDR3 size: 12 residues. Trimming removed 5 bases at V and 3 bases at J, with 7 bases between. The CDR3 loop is CSVRLDTGELFF. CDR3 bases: TGCAGCGTTCGACTAGACACCGGGGAGCTGTTTTTT.

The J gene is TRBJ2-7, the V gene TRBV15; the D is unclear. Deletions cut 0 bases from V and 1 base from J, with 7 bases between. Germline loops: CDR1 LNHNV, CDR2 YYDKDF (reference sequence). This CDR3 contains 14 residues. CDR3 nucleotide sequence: TGTGCCACCAGCAGAGAGGTTGCGTCCTACGAGCAGTACTTC. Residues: CATSREVASYEQYF.

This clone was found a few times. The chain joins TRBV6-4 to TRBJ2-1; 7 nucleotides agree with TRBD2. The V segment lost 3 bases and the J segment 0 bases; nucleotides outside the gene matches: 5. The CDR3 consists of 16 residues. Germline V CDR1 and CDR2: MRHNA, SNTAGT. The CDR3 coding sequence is TGTGCCAGCAGTGAGGGAGGGTCCCTCTCCTACAATGAGCAGTTCTTC. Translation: CASSEGGSLSYNEQFF.

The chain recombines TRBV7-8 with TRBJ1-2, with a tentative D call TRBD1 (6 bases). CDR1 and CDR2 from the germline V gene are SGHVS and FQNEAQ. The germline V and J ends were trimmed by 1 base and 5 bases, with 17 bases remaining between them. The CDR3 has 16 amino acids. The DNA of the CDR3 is TGTGCCAGCAGCTTAGACAGGGAGACCGTAGGGTATGGCTACACCTTC. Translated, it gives CASSLDRETVGYGYTF.

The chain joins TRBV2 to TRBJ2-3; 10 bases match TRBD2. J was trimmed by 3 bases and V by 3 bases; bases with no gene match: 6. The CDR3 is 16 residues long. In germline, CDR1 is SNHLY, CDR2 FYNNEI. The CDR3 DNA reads TGTGCCAGCAGTGAGTTAGCGGGAGGTGGTACAGATACGCAGTATTTT. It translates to CASSELAGGGTDTQYF.

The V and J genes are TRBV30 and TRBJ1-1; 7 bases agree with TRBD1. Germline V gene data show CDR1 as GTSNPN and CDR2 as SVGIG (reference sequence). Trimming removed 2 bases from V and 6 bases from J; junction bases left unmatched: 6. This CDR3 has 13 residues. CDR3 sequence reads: CAWSPGGIAEAFF. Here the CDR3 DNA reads TGTGCCTGGAGTCCAGGGGGGATAGCTGAAGCTTTCTTT.

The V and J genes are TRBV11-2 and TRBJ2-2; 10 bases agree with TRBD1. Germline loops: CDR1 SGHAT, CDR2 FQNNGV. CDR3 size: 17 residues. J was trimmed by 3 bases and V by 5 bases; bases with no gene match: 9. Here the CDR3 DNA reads TGTGCCAGCAGCCGCCTGTTTGGGACAGGGGACACCGGGGAGCTGTTTTTT. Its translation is CASSRLFGTGDTGELFF.

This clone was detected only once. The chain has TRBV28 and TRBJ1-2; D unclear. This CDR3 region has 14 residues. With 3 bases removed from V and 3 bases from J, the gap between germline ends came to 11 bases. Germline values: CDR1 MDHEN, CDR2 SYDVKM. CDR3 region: CASSFTGLDYGYTF. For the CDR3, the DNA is TGTGCCAGCAGTTTCACGGGGTTGGACTATGGCTACACCTTC.

In DNA form, the CDR3 reads TGTGCCAGCAGCTTAGTACTAGCGGGGGGCCACGAGCAGTACTTC. This translates into CASSLVLAGGHEQYF. The chain combines TRBV11-2 with TRBJ2-7, with 12 bases identical to TRBD2. Germline V CDR1 and CDR2: SGHAT, FQNNGV. After removal of 1 base from V and 5 bases from J, the junction contained 3 bases not matched to a gene. The CDR3 has 15 amino acids.

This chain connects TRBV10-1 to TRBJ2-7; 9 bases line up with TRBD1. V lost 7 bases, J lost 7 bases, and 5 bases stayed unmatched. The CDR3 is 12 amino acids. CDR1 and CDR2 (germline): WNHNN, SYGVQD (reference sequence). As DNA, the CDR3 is TGCGCCAGCACTGCGACAGGGGGAGAGCAGTACTTC. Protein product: CASTATGGEQYF.

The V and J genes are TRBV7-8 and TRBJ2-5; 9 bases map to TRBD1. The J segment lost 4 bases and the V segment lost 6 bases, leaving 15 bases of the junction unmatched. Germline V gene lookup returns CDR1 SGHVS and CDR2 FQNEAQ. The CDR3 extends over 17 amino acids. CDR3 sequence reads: CASRPSLRQGVRETQYF. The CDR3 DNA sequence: TGTGCCAGCAGGCCATCCTTGCGACAGGGGGTTAGAGAGACCCAGTACTTC.

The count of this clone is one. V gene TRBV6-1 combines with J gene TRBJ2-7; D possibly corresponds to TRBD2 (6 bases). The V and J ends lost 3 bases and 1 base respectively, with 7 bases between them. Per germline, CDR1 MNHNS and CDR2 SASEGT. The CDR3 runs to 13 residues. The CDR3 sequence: CASSDSGSYEQYF. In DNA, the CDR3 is TGTGCCAGCAGTGATAGCGGATCCTACGAGCAGTACTTC.

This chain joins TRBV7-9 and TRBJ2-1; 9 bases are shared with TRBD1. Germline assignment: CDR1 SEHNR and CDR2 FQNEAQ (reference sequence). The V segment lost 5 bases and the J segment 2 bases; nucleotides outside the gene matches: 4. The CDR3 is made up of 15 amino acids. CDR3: CASSRGQGPYNEQFF. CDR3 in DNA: TGTGCCAGCAGCCGGGGACAGGGACCCTACAATGAGCAGTTCTTC.

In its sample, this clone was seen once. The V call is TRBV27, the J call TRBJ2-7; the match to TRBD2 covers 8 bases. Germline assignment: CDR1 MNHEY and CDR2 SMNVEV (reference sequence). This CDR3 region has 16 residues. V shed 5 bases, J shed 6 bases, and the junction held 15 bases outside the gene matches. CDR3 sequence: CASSTRPGLGFSEQYF. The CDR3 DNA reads TGTGCCAGCAGTACTAGGCCGGGACTAGGGTTCTCCGAGCAGTACTTC.